These 23 T cell receptor beta chains share one sample of origin, sequenced in a study of T cells after yellow fever vaccination. TCRdb ran MiXCR on the 5' RACE reads and lists one entry per CDR3 protein. The table has 25,000 to 30,000 distinct CDR3 sequences, 6% to 8% seen once. Source: PBMCs, either bulk or a sorted T-cell subset (CD4+, CD8+, memory, or dextramer-sorted; not recorded which), taken on the day of the yellow fever booster vaccination. The receptors here all came from a man younger than 40 who received the YFV17D yellow fever vaccine.

This clonotype was counted many times. This chain joins TRBV28 and TRBJ2-4; D perhaps matches TRBD1 (6 bases). V was pared by 10 bases and J by 4 bases, with 14 bases between. The CDR3 spans 13 residues. The V gene's germline CDR1 is MDHEN and CDR2 SYDVKM. CDR3 region: CANKDRIKNIQYF. For the CDR3, the DNA is TGTGCCAACAAGGACAGAATTAAAAACATTCAGTACTTC.

This clonotype came up many times. The chain is built from TRBV7-3 and TRBJ2-2; 11 bases match TRBD2. Trimming cost V 2 bases and J 3 bases; bases outside gene matches: 8. CDR1 and CDR2 (germline): SGHTA, FQGTGA. The CDR3 runs 18 residues. CDR3 sequence reads: CASSLQPSGRSYTGELFF. DNA for the CDR3: TGTGCCAGCAGCTTACAACCTAGCGGGAGGTCGTACACCGGGGAGCTGTTTTTT.

Only a few counts were recorded for this clonotype. V usage is TRBV5-1 and J usage is TRBJ2-2, with 7 bases lining up with TRBD2. The germline V gene has CDR1 SGHRS and CDR2 YFSETQ. The junction had 12 bases not matched to a gene; V was cut back by 7 bases and J by 6 bases. The CDR3 spans 15 residues. CDR3 sequence reads: CASDFPGGSPGELFF. CDR3 nucleotides: TGCGCCAGCGATTTCCCGGGAGGCTCCCCCGGGGAGCTGTTTTTT.

This clonotype appeared many times. The J gene is TRBJ1-1, the V gene TRBV6-5, with 7 positions matching TRBD1. Trimming removed 6 bases from V and 11 bases from J; junction bases left unmatched: 6. Germline lookup yields CDR1 MNHEY and CDR2 SVGAGI. This CDR3 is 11 amino acids long. As DNA, the CDR3 is TGTGCCAGCAGAAGACAGGGTGACGCTTTCTTT. Residues: CASRRQGDAFF.

The CDR3 protein is CASSQDPRDTQYF. The CDR3 nucleotides read TGCGCCAGCAGCCAAGACCCCCGCGATACGCAGTATTTT. The V and J genes are TRBV4-3 and TRBJ2-3; the D is unclear. The V gene lost 0 bases and the J gene lost 6 bases, with 7 bases spanning the gap. This CDR3 comprises 13 residues. Germline values: CDR1 LGHNA, CDR2 YSLEER.

The chain joins TRBV12-3 or TRBV12-4 to TRBJ2-7; possible D gene TRBD2, 5 bases. This CDR3 region has 11 residues. The V end was cut by 6 bases, the J end by 6 bases, with 9 bases between. CDR3 sequence: CASSCRGEQYF. The CDR3 region has the DNA TGTGCCAGCAGCTGCCGGGGCGAGCAGTACTTC.

This clonotype has just a few counts. V usage is TRBV6-2 or TRBV6-3 and J usage is TRBJ2-5; no clear D gene. V lost 1 base and J lost 7, with 7 bases in between. The CDR3 contains 12 residues. From germline, CDR1 is MNHEY and CDR2 SVGEGT. Written as DNA, the CDR3 is TGTGCCAGCAGTTACTACTTACCGACCCAGTACTTC. Protein product: CASSYYLPTQYF.

This clonotype is medium-sized by share. CDR3 sequence reads: CASSLGQGHNQPQHF. The CDR3 region has the DNA TGTGCCAGCAGCTTAGGACAGGGTCACAATCAGCCCCAGCATTTT. V usage is TRBV7-2 and J usage is TRBJ1-5; 7 bases are shared with TRBD1. V was pared by 1 base and J by 3 bases, with 3 bases of the junction left unmatched. The CDR3 has 15 residues. Germline CDR1 and CDR2: SGHTA and FQGNSA.

The sample holds many counts of this clonotype. The chain combines TRBV27 with TRBJ2-2; 10 bases line up with TRBD2. CDR1 and CDR2 (germline): MNHEY, SMNVEV (reference sequence). There are 15 residues in the CDR3. The junction had 4 bases not matched to a gene; V was cut back by 4 bases and J by 5 bases. The CDR3 region has the DNA TGTGCCAGCAGTTCTAGCGGGAGAGAAACCGGGGAGCTGTTTTTT. Amino acids: CASSSSGRETGELFF.

At least ten counts were recorded for this clonotype. The chain couples TRBV5-1 to TRBJ2-3, with 8 bases aligning to TRBD1. Unmatched junction bases numbered 8, after V lost 2 bases and J lost 6 bases. Germline CDR1 reads SGHRS; CDR2 reads YFSETQ. The CDR3 runs to 15 residues. CDR3 sequence reads: CASSLQGVGPDTQYF. In DNA, the CDR3 is TGCGCCAGCAGCTTACAGGGGGTAGGACCCGATACGCAGTATTTT.

This clonotype was counted many times. This chain joins TRBV30 and TRBJ2-7; 7 positions agree with TRBD2. J was trimmed by 4 bases and V by 4 bases; bases with no gene match: 13. The CDR3 length is 15 residues. Germline V lookup: CDR1 GTSNPN, CDR2 SVGIG (reference sequence). Here the CDR3 DNA reads TGTGCCTGGATGGGAAGCGGGACCTTGCGTTACGAGCAGTACTTC. Protein sequence: CAWMGSGTLRYEQYF.

This clonotype was detected many times. The chain uses TRBV6-2 or TRBV6-3 and TRBJ2-1; unclear D gene. Per germline, CDR1 MNHEY and CDR2 SVGEGT. This CDR3 has 11 amino acids. V lost 6 bases to trimming and J lost 8 bases, with 8 bases between them. The CDR3 loop reads CASSPLDEQFF. The DNA for the CDR3 is TGTGCCAGCAGCCCCCTCGATGAGCAGTTCTTC.

V and J are TRBV18 and TRBJ2-5; TRBD1 agrees at 7 bases. The germline gives CDR1 KGHSH, CDR2 LQKENI. The CDR3 consists of 15 residues. J lost 0 bases, V lost 3 bases, and 4 bases had no gene match. The CDR3 is CASSPRDSDQETQYF. The CDR3 coding sequence is TGTGCCAGCTCACCTAGGGACAGTGACCAAGAGACCCAGTACTTC.

This clonotype has at least ten counts. CDR3 bases: TGTGCCAGCAGCTGGGCCGCAGATACGCAGTATTTT. It encodes CASSWAADTQYF. The chain is built from TRBV7-2 and TRBJ2-3; D is unclear. Germline CDR1 is SGHTA and CDR2 is FQGNSA. CDR3 size: 12 residues. The V and J ends lost 4 bases and 4 bases respectively, with 6 bases between them.

This clonotype was recorded many times. V is TRBV4-3 and J is TRBJ1-2; D remains ambiguous. V dropped 1 base and J dropped 8 bases, with 14 bases sitting between them. CDR1 is LGHNA and CDR2 is YSLEER in the germline V gene. The CDR3 spans 14 residues. In nucleotides, the CDR3 is TGCGCCAGCAGCCAAGCGTCCGGGTCGCGGGGCTACACCTTC. As protein: CASSQASGSRGYTF.

Ten or more counts support this clonotype. The V gene is TRBV11-1, the J gene TRBJ2-1, with D perhaps TRBD2 (6 bases). CDR3 length: 14 amino acids. CDR1 SGHAT and CDR2 FQDESV come from the germline V gene (reference sequence). V was clipped by 4 bases and J by 4 bases, with 11 bases between them. CDR3 sequence (DNA): TGTGCCAGCAGCTCGGGCGGGACTTACAATGAGCAGTTCTTC. This translates into CASSSGGTYNEQFF. Complete variable domain (other parts from reference TRBV11-1 and TRBJ2-1): EAEVAQSPRYKITEKSQAVAFWCDPISGHATLYWYRQILGQGPELLVQFQDESVVDDSQLPKDRFSAERLKGVDSTLKIQPAELGDSAMYLCASSSGGTYNEQFFGPGTRLTVL.

This clonotype was recorded at least ten times. This sequence joins TRBV6-5 and TRBJ2-6; TRBD1 matches at 11 bases. The CDR3 contains 19 residues. With 2 bases clipped from V and 1 base from J, the junction kept 7 bases outside the gene matches. Looked up from germline, CDR1 is MNHEY and CDR2 is SVGAGI. This CDR3 reads CASSYRGTGGGSGANVLTF. Written as DNA, the CDR3 is TGTGCCAGCAGTTACCGTGGGACAGGGGGAGGTTCTGGGGCCAACGTCCTGACTTTC.

This clonotype occurred a few times. This chain links TRBV28 with TRBJ2-7, with 13 bases aligning to TRBD2. With V trimmed by 7 bases and J by 3 bases, 12 bases remained unmatched. Germline values: CDR1 MDHEN, CDR2 SYDVKM. This CDR3 has 17 amino acids. The chain's CDR3 is CASNPPGLAGKVYEQYF. CDR3 bases: TGTGCCAGCAACCCACCGGGACTAGCGGGAAAGGTCTACGAGCAGTACTTC. Based on the CDR3 plus reference TRBV28 and TRBJ2-7, the full variable domain is DVKVTQSSRYLVKRTGEKVFLECVQDMDHENMFWYRQDPGLGLRLIYFSYDVKMKEKGDIPEGYSVSREKKERFSLILESASTNQTSMYLCASNPPGLAGKVYEQYFGPGTRLTVT.

This clonotype was seen at least ten times. This chain uses TRBV9 with TRBJ2-1; perhaps TRBD1 as D (7 bases). There are 16 residues in the CDR3. Germline V gene sequence: CDR1 SGDLS, CDR2 YYNGEE. Trimming removed 4 bases from V and 3 bases from J, with 17 bases in between. DNA of the CDR3: TGTGCCAGCAGCCAAACACAGGGGACTCGCTACAATGAGCAGTTCTTC. It specifies CASSQTQGTRYNEQFF.

In its sample, this clonotype was seen many times. The V gene is TRBV7-2, the J gene TRBJ2-1; possibly TRBD2 for D (5 bases). The germline V gene has CDR1 SGHTA and CDR2 FQGNSA. CDR3 length: 15 residues. Trimming removed 2 bases from V and 5 bases from J, with 13 bases in between. CDR3 DNA sequence: TGTGCCAGCAGCTTATCCTGGGTAGCGAACAATGAGCAGTTCTTC. It is translated as CASSLSWVANNEQFF.

This clonotype was recorded at least ten times. This rearrangement joins TRBV20-1 to TRBJ1-5; tentatively, D is TRBD1 (5 bases). The V gene's germline CDR1 is DFQATT and CDR2 SNEGSKA (reference sequence). The CDR3 is 13 amino acids. V lost 6 bases and J lost 2, with 11 bases in between. In nucleotides, the CDR3 is TGCAGTGCCGGGGGGGGAGGCAATCAGCCCCAGCATTTT. It encodes CSAGGGGNQPQHF.

This clonotype was seen only a few times. The genes are TRBV18 and TRBJ2-1; 7 bases line up with TRBD2. The V and J ends lost 0 bases and 4 bases, in that order; junction bases with no gene match: 9. The CDR3 extends over 17 amino acids. Germline V gene lookup returns CDR1 KGHSH and CDR2 LQKENI. The DNA of the CDR3 is TGTGCCAGCTCACCACCGGGGACGGGAGGTGGTTACAATGAGCAGTTCTTC. Translating it yields CASSPPGTGGGYNEQFF.

This clonotype was seen at least ten times. V and J are TRBV5-1 and TRBJ2-3; D is undetermined. The length of the CDR3 is 13 residues. CDR1 is SGHRS, CDR2 YFSETQ, per germline. Trimming left V 0 bases short and J 2 bases short, with 4 bases between. CDR3 protein: CASSLGSTDTQYF. CDR3 nucleotide sequence: TGCGCCAGCAGCTTGGGTTCCACAGATACGCAGTATTTT.